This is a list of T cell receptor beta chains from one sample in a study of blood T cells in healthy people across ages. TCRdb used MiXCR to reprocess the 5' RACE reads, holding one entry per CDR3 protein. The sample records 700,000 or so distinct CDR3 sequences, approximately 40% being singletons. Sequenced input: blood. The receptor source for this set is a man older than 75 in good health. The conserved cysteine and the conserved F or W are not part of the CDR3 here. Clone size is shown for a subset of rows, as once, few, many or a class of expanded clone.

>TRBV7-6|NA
ASSRFGTPNRGANVLT
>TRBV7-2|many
ASSPRGMAGGSLF
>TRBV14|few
ASSQLTGTTSEQY
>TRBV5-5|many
ASSLVTPEQF
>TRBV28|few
ASSLTPGQSPSGANVLT
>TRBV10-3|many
AISPGQTTDTQY
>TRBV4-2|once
ASSQTRDRRGYT
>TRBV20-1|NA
SASDPAGETQY
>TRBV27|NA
ASSFIGISEQF
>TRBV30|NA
AWSVGDNNEQY
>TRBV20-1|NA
SATLSTEAF
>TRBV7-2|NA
ASSEIGYT
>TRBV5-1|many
ASSLTPGLATHEQY
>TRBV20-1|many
SAVLRSNTEAF
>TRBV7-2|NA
ASSQDRGDTEAF
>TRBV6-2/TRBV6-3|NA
ASRRTSGYNEQF
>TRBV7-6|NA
ASSLAVRTSTDTQY
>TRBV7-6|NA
ASSLDVTATYEQY
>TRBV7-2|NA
ASSELTGGPLH
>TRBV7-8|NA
ASSAVTGSRTEAF
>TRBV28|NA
ASSLKGALTNEKLF
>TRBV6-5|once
ASSRNRRLGTEAF
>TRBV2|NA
TSKKVAGTDTQY
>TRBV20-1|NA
SAISRQNNQPQH
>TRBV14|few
ASSQDPLWSEQY
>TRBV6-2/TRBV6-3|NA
ASSRGQGKTQY
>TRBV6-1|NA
ASSIQGRANYGYT
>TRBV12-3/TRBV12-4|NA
ASTTGTGVSGANVLT
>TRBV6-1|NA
ASKVNYEQY
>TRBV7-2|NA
ASSLARAGSAYEQY
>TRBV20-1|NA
SARSTPQETQY
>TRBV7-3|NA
ASSTDHRGGTDTQY
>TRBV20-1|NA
SARIPLAGEQETQY